This T cell receptor (beta chain) is drawn from a study of cytomegalovirus exposure and HLA in healthy donors. General study results and limits: Certain indistinguishable V segments, among them TRBV6-2 and TRBV6-3, were excluded. A later analysis linked a missense variant in DCLRE1C to the trimming of TCR beta V and J genes. Among the most significant clusters, several appeared linked to common viral pathogens in a later analysis.

13 Jbeta primers and 60 Vbeta primers were used for the PCR. This table comes from immunoSEQ multiplex PCR, and its TCRdb copy is limited to in-frame clones, with some not included. The sample comprises about 150,000 clones, 70% to 90% of which are singletons, and 2.3% rests with the top ten. Comment on this clone: The antigen remains unidentified.

CDR1 and CDR2 (germline): SGHAT, FQNNGV. The CDR3 length is 13 residues. V gave up 3 bases and J gave up 7 bases; unmatched junction bases: 5. V is TRBV11-2 and J is TRBJ1-2; 7 bases map to TRBD1. The source of this sequence is a woman aged 18-29 years in good health and CMV-seronegative. Sequenced: PBMCs. CDR3 amino acids: CASSFNRGTGYTF. CDR3 nucleotides: TGTGCCAGCAGCTTTAACAGGGGAACTGGCTACACCTTC.